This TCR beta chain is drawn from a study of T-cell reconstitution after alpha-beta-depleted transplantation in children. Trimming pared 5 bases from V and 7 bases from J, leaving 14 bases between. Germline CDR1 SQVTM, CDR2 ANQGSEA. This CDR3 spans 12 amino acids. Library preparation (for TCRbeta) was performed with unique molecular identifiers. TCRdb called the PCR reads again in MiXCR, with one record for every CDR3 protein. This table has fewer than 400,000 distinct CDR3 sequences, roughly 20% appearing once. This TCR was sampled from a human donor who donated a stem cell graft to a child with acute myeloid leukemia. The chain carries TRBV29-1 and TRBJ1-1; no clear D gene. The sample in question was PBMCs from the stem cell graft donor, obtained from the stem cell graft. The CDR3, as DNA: TGCAGCGTTATAAAGCAGTATGATGAAGCTTTCTTT. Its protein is CSVIKQYDEAFF.